This is a list of T cell receptor beta chains from one sample in a study of T-cell memory formation after mild COVID-19. MiXCR, run by TCRdb on the 5' RACE reads, gives a single entry per CDR3 protein. Here the sample spans 250,000 to 300,000 distinct CDR3 sequences, about 16% being singletons. The specimen sequenced was PBMCs or a T cell subset sorted from them (not recorded which). The receptors shown here come from a man aged 18 to 29 who had mild COVID-19 (a few samples of this study predate the infection). Cell type and time point are not known. Each CDR3 is given with its conserved first and last residue. The D gene is left open where the match is weak. Not every row has a clone size; where given, it reads once, few, many or a size class.

D	size	V	J	DNA	CDR3
-	few	TRBV7-2	TRBJ1-2	TGTGCCAGCAGCTTAGAGGCGGCCTATGGCTACACCTTC	CASSLEAAYGYTF
-	few	TRBV25-1	TRBJ2-7	TGTGCCAGCAGTGCCCCCGAGGGACAGCAGTACTTC	CASSAPEGQQYF
TRBD1	few	TRBV5-1	TRBJ2-1	TGCGCCAGCGGCCGGGACAGCAGGTACTACAATGAGCAGTTCTTC	CASGRDSRYYNEQFF
-	few	TRBV3-2	TRBJ2-7	TGTGCCAGCAGATGCACAGGGCAGCGCCTTCCGGACTACGAGCAGTACTTC	CASRCTGQRLPDYEQYF
TRBD1	few	TRBV15	TRBJ2-5	TGTGCCACCAGCTCCTGGGGACAGGGAGAGACCCAGTACTTC	CATSSWGQGETQYF
TRBD2	-	TRBV12-5	TRBJ2-2	TGTGCTAGTGGTCTCTTACTAGCGGGGGTACCGAACACCGGGGAGCTGTTTTTT	CASGLLLAGVPNTGELFF
-	-	TRBV6-2/TRBV6-3	TRBJ2-1	TGTGCCAGCACGCGGACTAATACCTACAATGAGCAGTTCTTC	CASTRTNTYNEQFF
-	-	TRBV7-9	TRBJ2-1	TGTGCCAGCAGCTCCGCGGACCTACGGGCCCACAATGAGCAGTTCTTC	CASSSADLRAHNEQFF
-	-	TRBV4-3	TRBJ2-5	TGCGCCAGCAGCCAGTCTGGGACGAGGGAGACCCAGTACTTC	CASSQSGTRETQYF
-	few	TRBV7-2	TRBJ1-6	TGTGCCAGCAGCTCGCTCGGGGGGCCTGGATCACCCCTCCACTTT	CASSSLGGPGSPLHF
-	-	TRBV20-1	TRBJ2-3	TGCAGTGCTAGAGATGACAGCACAGATACGCAGTATTTT	CSARDDSTDTQYF
-	few	TRBV2	TRBJ2-3	TGTGCCAGCATGCGGGCAGATACGCAGTATTTT	CASMRADTQYF
TRBD1	-	TRBV29-1	TRBJ2-2	TGCAGCACCACGGGGACAGGGCGCACCGGGGAGCTGTTTTTT	CSTTGTGRTGELFF
-	many	TRBV7-7	TRBJ2-3	TGTGCTAGCAGCCCGGCGGGGCTGCCCACAGATACGCAGTATTTT	CASSPAGLPTDTQYF
TRBD1	few	TRBV12-3/TRBV12-4	TRBJ1-2	TGTGCCAGCAGTGATTTACAGGGGAACTATGGCTACACCTTC	CASSDLQGNYGYTF